The clone carrying this TCR beta chain was observed a handful of times. Its target is unknown. CDR3 regions were amplified by Arm-PCR using iRepertoire HTBI primers to build TCR beta libraries. TCRdb recomputed calls from the multiplex PCR reads with MiXCR, one row per CDR3 protein. The sample contains about 540,000 distinct CDR3 sequences, approximately 15% of which appear only once. These data come from a study of regulatory T cells in long-lasting Graves disease. Time point indicated: newly diagnosed GD, antithyroid drugs for less than 3 months. RNA from PBMCs was the source of the TCR library. Points from the study as a whole: Accuracy may have been reduced by the small sample size.

These sequences were also reported in another study, on T cells in Graves' hyperthyroidism and ophthalmopathy. That report adds: Blood also held most thyroid clonotypes expanded beyond 0.001.

This TCR was recovered from a man aged 25-40 years with Graves disease. Specimen: peripheral blood mononuclear cells (PBMCs), collected at new diagnosis, from a patient treated with antithyroid drugs.

In DNA form, the CDR3 reads TGTGCCAGCAGCCAAAGTCCTAGCGGGAGGAATGAGCAGTTCTTC. As protein: CASSQSPSGRNEQFF. The rearrangement links TRBV4-2 to TRBJ2-1; 11 nucleotides match TRBD2. CDR1 is LGHNA and CDR2 is YNFKEQ in the germline V gene. This CDR3 has 15 residues. The J segment lost 7 bases and the V segment lost 2 bases, leaving 4 bases of the junction unmatched.